This TCR beta chain was sequenced for a study of immune characterization of retroperitoneal liposarcoma. Each CDR3 protein gets one entry after TCRdb re-called the PCR reads with MiXCR. The sample includes 7,500 to 8,500 distinct CDR3 sequences, about two fifths of them seen just once. The sample holds a few counts of this clonotype. Per germline, CDR1 SGHTA and CDR2 FQGNSA. The CDR3 runs 15 residues. Sample: tumor tissue. The V gene is TRBV7-2, the J gene TRBJ2-1, with 8 bases aligning to TRBD2. The J call may not be correct, given that the DNA end is closer to TRBJ2-7. The sequence came from a male donor with retroperitoneal liposarcoma. CDR3 DNA sequence: TGTGCCAGCAGCCTTCGGACTAGCCAGGGCAATGAGCAGTACTTC. It specifies CASSLRTSQGNEQYF.